This T cell receptor (beta chain) is from a study of blood T cell repertoires in COVID-19. The wider study: PBMCs, B-cell-depleted T cells, or T cells provided the cDNA or gDNA that made up the material.

Repertoires were generated with immunoSEQ multiplex PCR, while TCRdb's copy carries only in-frame clones and drops some. The sample shows 150,000 to 200,000 clones, just under 80% of them seen only once. V lost 6 bases, J lost 3 bases, and 15 bases lay in between. The CDR3 consists of 14 residues. Germline values: CDR1 SNHLY, CDR2 FYNNEI. The source of this sequence is a woman of 80 years or more with active or convalescent COVID-19. This chain links TRBV2 with TRBJ2-7; D perhaps matches TRBD1 (6 bases). Sequencing input: peripheral blood. DNA of the CDR3: TGTGCCAGCAGAGACCTCCGACAGGACTACGAGCAGTACTTC. Its protein product is CASRDLRQDYEQYF.